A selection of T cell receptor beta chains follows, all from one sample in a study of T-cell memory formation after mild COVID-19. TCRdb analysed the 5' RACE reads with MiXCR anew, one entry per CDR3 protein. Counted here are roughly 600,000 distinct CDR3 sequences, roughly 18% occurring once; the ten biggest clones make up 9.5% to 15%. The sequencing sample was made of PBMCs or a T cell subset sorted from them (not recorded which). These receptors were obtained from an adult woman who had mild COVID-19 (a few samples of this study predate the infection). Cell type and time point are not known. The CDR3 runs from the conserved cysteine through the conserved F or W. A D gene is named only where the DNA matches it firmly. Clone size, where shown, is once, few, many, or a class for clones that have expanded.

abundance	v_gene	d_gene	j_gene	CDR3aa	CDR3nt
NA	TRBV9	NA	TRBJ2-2	CASSPQAGLQNTGELFF	TGTGCCAGCAGCCCTCAGGCGGGACTCCAGAACACCGGGGAGCTGTTTTTT
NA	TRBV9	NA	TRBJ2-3	CASSQSSGNTDTQYF	TGTGCCAGCAGCCAGTCGAGCGGAAACACAGATACGCAGTATTTT
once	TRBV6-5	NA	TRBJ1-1	CASIMTGRGTEAFF	TGTGCCAGCATTATGACAGGACGGGGGACTGAAGCTTTCTTT
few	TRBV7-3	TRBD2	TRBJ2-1	CASSLSSGSSEQFF	TGTGCCAGCAGCTTATCGAGCGGGAGTAGCGAGCAGTTCTTC
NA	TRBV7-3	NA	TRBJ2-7	CASILFPGHAYEQYF	TGTGCCAGCATACTCTTTCCGGGACACGCCTACGAGCAGTACTTC
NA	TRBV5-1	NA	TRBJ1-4	CASSLDDPQEKLFF	TGCGCCAGCAGCTTAGATGATCCTCAGGAAAAACTGTTTTTT
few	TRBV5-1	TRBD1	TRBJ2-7	CASSTRRDRAPYEQYF	TGCGCCAGCAGCACCCGGCGGGACAGGGCCCCCTACGAGCAGTACTTC
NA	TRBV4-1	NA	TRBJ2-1	CASSLGLVGEQFF	TGCGCCAGCAGCCTCGGCCTCGTCGGGGAGCAGTTCTTC
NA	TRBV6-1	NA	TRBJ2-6	CASRNPQHSGANVLTF	TGTGCCAGCAGGAACCCCCAACACTCTGGGGCCAACGTCCTGACTTTC
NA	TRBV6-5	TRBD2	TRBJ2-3	CASGLRAGADTQYF	TGTGCCAGCGGCCTACGAGCGGGAGCAGATACGCAGTATTTT
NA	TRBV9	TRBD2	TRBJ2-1	CASSVAGGGVHNEQFF	TGTGCCAGCAGCGTAGCGGGCGGGGGGGTCCACAATGAGCAGTTCTTC
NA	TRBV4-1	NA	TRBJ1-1	CASRNITGRGEAFF	TGCGCCAGCAGAAACATCACGGGGAGGGGTGAAGCTTTCTTT
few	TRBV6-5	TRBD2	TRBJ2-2	CASSYYRVAGYGAGELFF	TGTGCCAGCAGTTACTATAGGGTAGCGGGATACGGGGCCGGGGAGCTGTTTTTT
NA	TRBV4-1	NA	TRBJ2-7	CASSQSQEAYYEQYF	TGCGCCAGCAGCCAATCTCAGGAGGCCTACTACGAGCAGTACTTC
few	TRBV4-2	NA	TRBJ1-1	CASSQEGHKNTEAFF	TGTGCCAGCAGCCAAGAGGGACATAAGAACACTGAAGCTTTCTTT
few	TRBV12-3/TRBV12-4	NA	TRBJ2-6	CASTSRANVLTF	TGTGCCAGCACCTCTAGGGCCAACGTCCTGACTTTC
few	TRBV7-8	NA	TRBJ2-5	CASSFLRDYQETQYF	TGTGCCAGCAGCTTTCTTCGGGATTACCAAGAGACCCAGTACTTC
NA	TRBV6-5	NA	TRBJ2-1	CASSSYSYNEQFF	TGTGCCAGCAGTTCCTACTCCTACAATGAGCAGTTCTTC
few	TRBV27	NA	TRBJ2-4	CASSPQPTVNIQYF	TGTGCCAGCAGTCCCCAACCGACAGTAAACATTCAGTACTTC
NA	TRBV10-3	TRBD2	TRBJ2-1	CAIRPSGGHEQFF	TGTGCCATCAGGCCTAGCGGGGGCCATGAGCAGTTCTTC
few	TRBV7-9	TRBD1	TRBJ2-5	CASSPRTTGRVETQYF	TGTGCCAGCAGCCCACGCACGACAGGGAGAGTAGAGACCCAGTACTTC
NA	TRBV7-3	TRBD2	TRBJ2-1	CASSQGLAGVNEQFF	TGTGCCAGCAGCCAAGGACTAGCGGGAGTGAATGAGCAGTTCTTC
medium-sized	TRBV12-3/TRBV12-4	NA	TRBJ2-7	CASSPSDFTRKYF	TGTGCCAGCAGCCCTAGCGACTTTACCAGAAAGTACTTC
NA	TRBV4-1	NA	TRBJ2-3	CASSQEADTQYF	TGCGCCAGCAGCCAAGAGGCGGATACGCAGTATTTT
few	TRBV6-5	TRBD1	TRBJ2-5	CASSTDRGAETQYF	TGTGCCAGCAGTACAGACAGGGGAGCGGAGACCCAGTACTTC
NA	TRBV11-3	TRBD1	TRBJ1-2	CASSMTGYRGYTF	TGTGCCAGCAGCATGACAGGGTACCGTGGCTACACCTTC
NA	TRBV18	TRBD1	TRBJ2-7	CASSPPTGAHEQYF	TGTGCCAGCTCACCTCCGACAGGGGCCCACGAGCAGTACTTC
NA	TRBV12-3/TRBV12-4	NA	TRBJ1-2	CASSPARRVPLDGYTF	TGTGCCAGCAGTCCCGCCCGGCGGGTTCCGCTAGATGGCTACACCTTC
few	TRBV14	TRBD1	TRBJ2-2	CASSPIGQGGPGELFF	TGTGCCAGCAGCCCGATTGGACAGGGAGGCCCCGGGGAGCTGTTTTTT
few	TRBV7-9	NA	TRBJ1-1	CASSPVGPEAFF	TGTGCCAGCAGCCCAGTAGGACCTGAAGCTTTCTTT
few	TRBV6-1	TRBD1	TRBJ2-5	CATETGADGTQYF	TGTGCCACAGAGACAGGGGCCGACGGGACCCAGTACTTC
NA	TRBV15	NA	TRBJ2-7	CATSSRQSYEQYF	TGTGCCACCAGCAGCCGACAGTCCTACGAGCAGTACTTC
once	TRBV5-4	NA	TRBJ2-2	CASSPLDAKGTGELFF	TGTGCCAGCAGCCCCCTCGACGCTAAGGGCACCGGGGAGCTGTTTTTT
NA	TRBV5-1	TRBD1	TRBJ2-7	CASRPGPTGGLYEQYF	TGCGCCAGCAGACCTGGGCCGACAGGGGGCCTCTACGAGCAGTACTTC
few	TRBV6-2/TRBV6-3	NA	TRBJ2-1	CASSRGEQFF	TGTGCCAGCTCTAGGGGTGAGCAGTTCTTC
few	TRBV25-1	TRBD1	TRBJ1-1	CASSSRDRGLSFF	TGTGCCAGCAGTAGTCGGGACAGGGGTTTGTCTTTCTTT
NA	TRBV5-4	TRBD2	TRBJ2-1	CASSPVTSGSEQFF	TGTGCCAGCAGCCCGGTGACTAGCGGTAGTGAGCAGTTCTTC
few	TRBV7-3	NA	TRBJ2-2	CASSLTYTGELFF	TGTGCCAGCAGCTTAACGTACACCGGGGAGCTGTTTTTT
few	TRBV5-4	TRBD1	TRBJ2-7	CASSDGTGVLEQYF	TGTGCCAGCAGCGACGGGACAGGGGTCTTGGAGCAGTACTTC
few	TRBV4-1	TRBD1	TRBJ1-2	CASSQVDRDRGGYTF	TGCGCCAGCAGCCAGGTCGACCGGGACAGGGGTGGCTACACCTTC
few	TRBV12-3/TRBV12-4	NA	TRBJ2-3	CASSLGMGPGTDTQYF	NA
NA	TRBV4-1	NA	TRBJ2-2	CASSHVADYTGELFF	TGCGCCAGCAGCCATGTTGCTGACTACACCGGGGAGCTGTTTTTT
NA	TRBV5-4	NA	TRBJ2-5	CASSDRREGETQYF	TGTGCCAGCAGCGACAGGAGGGAAGGGGAGACCCAGTACTTC
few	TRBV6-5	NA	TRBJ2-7	CASMRSYEQYF	TGTGCCAGCATGCGCTCCTACGAGCAGTACTTC
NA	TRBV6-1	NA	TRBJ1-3	CASILGTGSGNTIYF	TGTGCCAGCATACTAGGAACAGGGTCGGGAAACACCATATATTTT
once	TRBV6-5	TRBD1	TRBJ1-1	CASSYSVQVTGRFTEAFF	TGTGCCAGCAGTTACTCGGTTCAAGTGACAGGGAGGTTCACTGAAGCTTTCTTT